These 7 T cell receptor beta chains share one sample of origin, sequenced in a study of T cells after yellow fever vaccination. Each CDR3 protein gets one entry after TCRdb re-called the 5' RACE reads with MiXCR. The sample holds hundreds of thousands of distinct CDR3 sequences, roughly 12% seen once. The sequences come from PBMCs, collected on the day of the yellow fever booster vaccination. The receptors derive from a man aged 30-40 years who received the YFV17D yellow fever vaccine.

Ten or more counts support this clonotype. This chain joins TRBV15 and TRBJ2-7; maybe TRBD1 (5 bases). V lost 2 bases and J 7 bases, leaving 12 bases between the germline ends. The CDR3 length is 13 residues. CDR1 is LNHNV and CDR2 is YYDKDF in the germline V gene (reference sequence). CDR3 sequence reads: CATSRQGFREQYF. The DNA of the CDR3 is TGTGCCACCAGCAGACAGGGCTTTCGGGAGCAGTACTTC.

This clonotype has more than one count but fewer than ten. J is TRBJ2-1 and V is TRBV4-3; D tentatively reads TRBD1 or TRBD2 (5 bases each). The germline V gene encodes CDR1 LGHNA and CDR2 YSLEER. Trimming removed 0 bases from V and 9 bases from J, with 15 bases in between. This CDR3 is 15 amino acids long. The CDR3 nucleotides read TGCGCCAGCAGCCAAGATGGGACCCCCATGCTTGAGCAGTTCTTC. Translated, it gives CASSQDGTPMLEQFF.

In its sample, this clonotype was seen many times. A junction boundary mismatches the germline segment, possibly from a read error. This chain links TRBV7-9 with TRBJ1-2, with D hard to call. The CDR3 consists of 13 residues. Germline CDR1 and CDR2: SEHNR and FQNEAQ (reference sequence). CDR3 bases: TGCGCCAGCAGCTTAGGCACTAACTATGGCTACACCTTC. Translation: CASSLGTNYGYTF.

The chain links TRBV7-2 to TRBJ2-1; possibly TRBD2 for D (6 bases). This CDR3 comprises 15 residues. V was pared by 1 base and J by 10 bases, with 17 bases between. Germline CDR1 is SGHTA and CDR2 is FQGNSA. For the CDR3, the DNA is TGTGCCAGCAGCTTAGGACTAGTCTCGGGTAGGGAGCAGTTCTTC. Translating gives CASSLGLVSGREQFF. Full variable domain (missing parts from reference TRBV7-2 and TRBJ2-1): GAGVSQSPSNKVTEKGKDVELRCDPISGHTALYWYRQSLGQGLEFLIYFQGNSAPDKSGLPSDRFSAERTGGSVSTLTIQRTQQEDSAVYLCASSLGLVSGREQFFGPGTRLTVL.

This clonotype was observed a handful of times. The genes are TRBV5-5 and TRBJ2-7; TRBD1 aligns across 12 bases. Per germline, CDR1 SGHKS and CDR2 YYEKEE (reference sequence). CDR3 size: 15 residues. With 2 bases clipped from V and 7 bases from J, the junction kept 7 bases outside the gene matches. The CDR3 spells CASSFSGQGAQEQYF. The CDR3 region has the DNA TGTGCCAGCAGCTTCTCGGGACAGGGGGCGCAGGAGCAGTACTTC.

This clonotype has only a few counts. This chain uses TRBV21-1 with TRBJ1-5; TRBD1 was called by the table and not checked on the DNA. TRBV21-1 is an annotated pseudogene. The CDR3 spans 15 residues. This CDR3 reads CASSPGSTSNQPQHF. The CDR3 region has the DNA TGTGCCAGCAGTCCCGGGTCCACTAGCAATCAGCCCCAGCATTTT.

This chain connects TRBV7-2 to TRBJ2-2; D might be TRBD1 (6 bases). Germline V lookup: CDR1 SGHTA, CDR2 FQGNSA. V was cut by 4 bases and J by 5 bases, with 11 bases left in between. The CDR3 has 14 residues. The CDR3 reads CASSYDGQTGELFF. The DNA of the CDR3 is TGTGCCAGCAGCTACGACGGACAGACCGGGGAGCTGTTTTTT.